The 29 T cell receptor beta chains given below trace back to one sample, sequenced in a study of T-cell reconstitution after alpha-beta-depleted transplantation in children. As it was prepared, the TCRbeta library received unique molecular identifiers. One entry per CDR3 protein results from TCRdb running MiXCR on the PCR reads. Altogether about 980,000 distinct CDR3 sequences are present, less than 30% being singletons, with the ten largest covering about 28%. Sample: PBMCs, mostly from graft donor cells, taken 360 days after TCRalphabeta/CD19-depleted stem cell transplant. The receptors were gathered from a boy less than two years old who had a stem cell transplant for SCID, so the T cells may come from the graft donor.

The sample holds one count of this clonotype. V gene TRBV27 combines with J gene TRBJ1-6, with D tentatively TRBD1 (5 bases). V lost 3 bases and J lost 5, with 14 bases in between. Germline assignment: CDR1 MNHEY and CDR2 SMNVEV (reference sequence). This CDR3 region has 16 residues. CDR3 nucleotide sequence: TGTGCCAGCAGTTTTCTGGGACGGAAAAATAATTCACCCCTCCACTTT. It encodes CASSFLGRKNNSPLHF.

This clonotype came up a few times. The chain joins TRBV10-1 to TRBJ2-3; TRBD1 matches at 9 bases. Germline CDR1 is WNHNN and CDR2 is SYGVQD (reference sequence). The CDR3 runs to 15 residues. V shed 4 bases and J 2 bases; nucleotides not matched to a gene: 4. The CDR3 sequence: CASSGGQGNTDTQYF. CDR3 coding DNA: TGCGCCAGCAGTGGTGGACAGGGGAACACAGATACGCAGTATTTT.

The rearrangement links TRBV12-3 or TRBV12-4 to TRBJ2-3; maybe TRBD2 (7 bases). CDR3 size: 17 residues. The ends were cut back, 7 bases at V and 0 bases at J, with 20 bases in the middle. The DNA for the CDR3 is TGTGCCAGCACCGGAGGGGGGGCGATCCGGAGCACAGATACGCAGTATTTT. Translating it yields CASTGGGAIRSTDTQYF.

The chain links TRBV4-1 to TRBJ2-1, with D maybe TRBD1 (6 bases). The V and J ends lost 4 bases and 9 bases respectively, with 10 bases between them. CDR1 is MGHRA and CDR2 is YSYEKL in the germline V gene. The CDR3 is 12 amino acids. This CDR3 reads CASSPAGVEQFF. DNA for the CDR3: TGCGCCAGCAGCCCCGCAGGGGTTGAGCAGTTCTTC.

This sequence joins TRBV6-6 and TRBJ2-7; D is perhaps TRBD1 (5 bases). The CDR3 is made up of 12 amino acids. With 5 bases removed from V and 6 bases from J, the gap between germline ends came to 11 bases. Germline loops: CDR1 MNHNY, CDR2 SVGAGI (reference sequence). The CDR3 region is CASSKGQGEQYF. CDR3 DNA: TGTGCCAGCAGTAAGGGGCAGGGCGAGCAGTACTTC.

The chain is built from TRBV2 and TRBJ2-1, with 7 bases matching TRBD1. Trimming took 6 bases from V and 4 from J; bases not matched to a gene: 9. Germline CDR1 and CDR2: SNHLY and FYNNEI. This CDR3 region has 15 residues. The CDR3 reads CASRLPGQKYNEQFF. Written as DNA, the CDR3 is TGTGCCAGCAGGTTACCGGGACAGAAGTACAATGAGCAGTTCTTC. Full variable domain (rest looked up from reference TRBV2 and TRBJ2-1): EPEVTQTPSHQVTQMGQEVILRCVPISNHLYFYWYRQILGQKVEFLVSFYNNEISEKSEIFDDQFSVERPDGSNFTLKIRSTKLEDSAMYFCASRLPGQKYNEQFFGPGTRLTVL.

A few counts support this clonotype. Here the CDR3 DNA reads TGTGCCAGCACTCGGACGGTTCAGGGCTACACCTTC. Its translation is CASTRTVQGYTF. V gene TRBV12-3 or TRBV12-4 combines with J gene TRBJ1-2; no reliable D call. The CDR3 extends over 12 amino acids. V lost 7 bases and J lost 8, with 14 bases in between.

CDR3 DNA sequence: TGTGCCAGCAGTGAAGAAGCGGGGGGGCCCAAAGATACGCAGTATTTT. This codes for CASSEEAGGPKDTQYF. The V and J genes are TRBV6-4 and TRBJ2-3; the match to TRBD2 covers 10 bases. The length of the CDR3 is 16 residues. J lost 5 bases, V lost 3 bases, and 8 bases had no gene match. CDR1 MRHNA and CDR2 SNTAGT come from the germline V gene.

The table lists this clonotype with a few counts. The chain recombines TRBV3-1 with TRBJ1-1, with a possible D match to TRBD1 (5 bases). Germline V gene sequence: CDR1 LGHDT, CDR2 YNNKEL (reference sequence). Trimming took off 3 bases at V and 10 bases at J, with 15 bases between the two ends. This CDR3 has 13 amino acids. The CDR3 region is CASSQALGVAAFF. CDR3 DNA sequence: TGTGCCAGCAGCCAGGCGTTAGGGGTTGCAGCTTTCTTT.

This clonotype occurred a few times. The chain joins TRBV12-3 or TRBV12-4 to TRBJ2-5; D not resolved. There are 15 residues in the CDR3. Trimming took off 7 bases at V and 7 bases at J, with 22 bases between the two ends. CDR3 sequence: CASKKWLVSEGTQYF. The DNA for the CDR3 is TGTGCCAGCAAGAAATGGCTAGTTTCCGAAGGGACCCAGTACTTC.

This clonotype appeared a few times. V is TRBV6-5 and J is TRBJ2-7; the D call may be TRBD1 or TRBD2 (6 bases each). The CDR3 consists of 15 residues. Trimming removed 2 bases from V and 2 bases from J, with 13 bases in between. Germline V CDR1 and CDR2: MNHEY, SVGAGI. DNA of the CDR3: TGTGCCAGCAGTTACGGGGGGCCTCCCACCTACGAGCAGTACTTC. This encodes CASSYGGPPTYEQYF.

This clonotype was observed a handful of times. This chain connects TRBV6-5 to TRBJ1-2, with D unclear. V was shortened by 2 bases and J by 3 bases, with 7 bases between the two germline ends. The length of the CDR3 is 13 residues. CDR1 and CDR2 from the germline V gene are MNHEY and SVGAGI. DNA for the CDR3: TGTGCCAGCAGTTACGGCGGGCACTATGGCTACACCTTC. Translating it yields CASSYGGHYGYTF.

The rearrangement links TRBV20-1 to TRBJ2-5; 7 positions agree with TRBD2. Germline CDR1 is DFQATT and CDR2 is SNEGSKA (reference sequence). Unmatched junction bases numbered 3, after V lost 1 base and J lost 1 base. This CDR3 region has 14 residues. CDR3 sequence: CSARVGGGQETQYF. CDR3 DNA sequence: TGCAGTGCTAGAGTTGGGGGGGGCCAAGAGACCCAGTACTTC.

This clonotype appeared a few times. J is TRBJ2-5 and V is TRBV27, with TRBD2 identical over 13 bases. J gave up 4 bases and V 4 bases, and 6 bases lay outside the gene matches. The CDR3 contains 16 residues. Germline V gene lookup returns CDR1 MNHEY and CDR2 SMNVEV (reference sequence). CDR3 nucleotide sequence: TGTGCCAGCAGTTCCGGACTAGCGGGGGTTGGAGAGACCCAGTACTTC. This encodes CASSSGLAGVGETQYF.

The V and J genes are TRBV6-5 and TRBJ2-2, with 8 bases identical to TRBD1. The CDR3 runs 18 residues. Germline V gene data show CDR1 as MNHEY and CDR2 as SVGAGI. Unmatched junction bases numbered 12, after V lost 2 bases and J lost 4 bases. The CDR3: CASSYRRMRDRITGELFF. The CDR3 DNA is TGTGCCAGCAGTTACCGCCGCATGAGGGACAGGATCACCGGGGAGCTGTTTTTT.

The chain carries TRBV12-3 or TRBV12-4 and TRBJ2-7, with 15 bases matching TRBD2. With 5 bases clipped from V and 3 bases from J, the junction kept 11 bases outside the gene matches. This CDR3 is 18 amino acids long. The CDR3 DNA reads TGTGCCAGCAGTCCCTTAGGGACTAGCGGGGGGATAAACTACGAGCAGTACTTC. This codes for CASSPLGTSGGINYEQYF.

In this sample, this clonotype turned up a few times. The rearrangement joins TRBV20-1 to TRBJ1-6; possibly TRBD1 for D (5 bases). In germline, CDR1 is DFQATT, CDR2 SNEGSKA (reference sequence). This CDR3 has 13 amino acids. The V end lost 3 bases, the J end lost 14 bases, and 17 bases lay between the germline ends. CDR3 region: CSASYTGGGALHF. The CDR3 DNA reads TGCAGTGCTAGTTACACTGGCGGGGGGGCCCTCCACTTT.

The chain couples TRBV20-1 to TRBJ1-5, with D possibly being TRBD1 (5 bases). Germline V lookup: CDR1 DFQATT, CDR2 SNEGSKA (reference sequence). The CDR3 totals 14 residues. Trimming took off 5 bases at V and 2 bases at J, with 13 bases between the two ends. CDR3 sequence reads: CSAQGLSGNQPQHF. CDR3 DNA: TGCAGTGCTCAGGGACTGTCGGGCAATCAGCCCCAGCATTTT.

This clonotype was picked up a small number of times. This sequence joins TRBV6-5 and TRBJ2-6, with 11 bases identical to TRBD1. V shed 1 base and J 4 bases; nucleotides not matched to a gene: 9. Germline V gene data show CDR1 as MNHEY and CDR2 as SVGAGI. The CDR3 consists of 19 residues. The CDR3 region is CASSYWDRGTGVGANVLTF. Written as DNA, the CDR3 is TGTGCCAGCAGTTACTGGGACAGGGGGACAGGGGTCGGGGCCAACGTCCTGACTTTC.

The chain carries TRBV5-1 and TRBJ2-3; a weak D match, TRBD1 (6 bases). Germline V lookup: CDR1 SGHRS, CDR2 YFSETQ. This CDR3 contains 14 residues. Trimming shortened V by 5 bases and J by 5 bases, and 15 bases separated the two germline ends. CDR3 amino acids: CASRDARGIDTQYF. DNA of the CDR3: TGCGCCAGCAGGGACGCGAGGGGGATAGATACGCAGTATTTT.

This chain connects TRBV18 to TRBJ2-7; D possibly corresponds to TRBD1 (5 bases). There are 16 residues in the CDR3. Germline V gives CDR1 KGHSH, CDR2 LQKENI. Between the trimmed V and J ends, which lost 1 base and 4 bases, there was a span of 17 bases. The CDR3 sequence: CASSPLPPRVSYEQYF. The CDR3 nucleotides are TGTGCCAGCTCACCACTTCCGCCCAGGGTCTCTTACGAGCAGTACTTC.

This clonotype was picked up a small number of times. J is TRBJ2-1 and V is TRBV20-1; TRBD1 matches 9 bases. The CDR3 consists of 15 residues. Germline values: CDR1 DFQATT, CDR2 SNEGSKA (reference sequence). V lost 2 bases and J lost 7; bases outside the gene matches: 9. The CDR3 bases are TGCAGTGCTAGACAACAGGGGGCTCCACCGAATGAGCAGTTCTTC. Its protein product is CSARQQGAPPNEQFF.

This clonotype was recorded a few times. V is TRBV12-3 or TRBV12-4 and J is TRBJ1-1; no firm D call. Trimming pared 2 bases from V and 1 base from J, leaving 11 bases between. The length of the CDR3 is 15 residues. DNA for the CDR3: TGTGCCAGCAGTTTATCAAATGCAGGGAACACTGAAGCTTTCTTT. As protein: CASSLSNAGNTEAFF.

The chain employs TRBV12-3 or TRBV12-4 and TRBJ2-5, with TRBD2 matching 10 bases. The junction had 8 bases not matched to a gene; V was cut back by 5 bases and J by 5 bases. The CDR3 sequence is 15 residues long. CDR3 coding DNA: TGTGCCAGCAGTCCCGAGCGGGGGGGGCGGGAGACCCAGTACTTC. Translated, it gives CASSPERGGRETQYF.

V usage is TRBV20-1 and J usage is TRBJ1-2; D is unresolved. The CDR3 runs to 13 residues. CDR1 is DFQATT, CDR2 SNEGSKA, per germline (reference sequence). Trimming pared 3 bases from V and 3 bases from J, leaving 11 bases between. CDR3 loop: CSASKTSYYGYTF. The DNA of the CDR3 is TGCAGTGCTAGTAAGACCAGTTACTATGGCTACACCTTC.

The gene calls are TRBV5-1 and TRBJ1-1, with a tentative D call TRBD1 (6 bases). Deletions cut 0 bases from V and 3 bases from J, with 9 bases between. In germline, CDR1 is SGHRS, CDR2 YFSETQ. This CDR3 spans 14 amino acids. The CDR3 DNA reads as TGCGCCAGCAGCTTGGACAGGGTACACACTGAAGCTTTCTTT. It specifies CASSLDRVHTEAFF.

The chain combines TRBV4-3 with TRBJ2-5; D is possibly TRBD1 or TRBD2 (5 bases each). There are 13 residues in the CDR3. Germline CDR1 LGHNA, CDR2 YSLEER. Trimming pared 4 bases from V and 7 bases from J, leaving 13 bases between. The CDR3 reads CASSPTGAATQYF. DNA for the CDR3: TGCGCCAGCAGCCCAACCGGGGCAGCGACCCAGTACTTC.

With respect to this clonotype: A single base separates this from a much larger clone, so it may be a read error. The V gene is TRBV12-3 or TRBV12-4, the J gene TRBJ2-7; 10 nucleotides match TRBD1. The length of the CDR3 is 14 residues. J was trimmed by 3 bases and V by 6 bases; bases with no gene match: 5. CDR3 nucleotides: TGTGCCAGCAGACCCGGGACAGGGGACTACGAGCAGTACTTC. This codes for CASRPGTGDYEQYF.

The V call is TRBV30, the J call TRBJ2-2; D unresolved. From germline, CDR1 is GTSNPN and CDR2 SVGIG (reference sequence). The CDR3 spans 13 residues. The V end lost 4 bases, the J end lost 4 bases, and 10 bases lay between the germline ends. The CDR3 region has the DNA TGTGCCTGGAAAGAGAAGGGCACCGGGGAGCTGTTTTTT. The encoded protein is CAWKEKGTGELFF.